Below, 24 T cell receptor beta chains from the same sample are listed, as sequenced in a study of read filtering for tumor transcriptome and immune sequencing. The library was built from 400 ng RNA with molecular barcoded adaptors for alpha/delta and beta/gamma chains. TCRdb re-analysed the reads in MiXCR, keeping a single row per CDR3 protein. Of about 130,000 distinct CDR3 sequences listed, under 15% are singletons. The sample taken for sequencing was a population of CD138-negative cells sorted from bone marrow. These receptors were obtained from a donor aged 40 or over with multiple myeloma.

This clonotype was recorded many times. The chain carries TRBV29-1 and TRBJ2-1, with 12 bases identical to TRBD2. Trimming cost V 6 bases and J 7 bases; bases outside gene matches: 7. Per the germline V gene, CDR1 is SQVTM and CDR2 is ANQGSEA. The CDR3 sequence is 14 residues long. The CDR3 protein is CSVRGLAGFNEQFF. CDR3 nucleotide sequence: TGCAGCGTGAGAGGACTAGCGGGATTTAATGAGCAGTTCTTC.

This clonotype was found many times. The junction shows a germline mismatch at one end, possibly a read error. V and J are TRBV7-7 and TRBJ1-1; D is possibly TRBD1 (5 bases). The CDR3 sequence is 15 residues long. Germline CDR1 and CDR2: SSHAT and FNYEAQ (reference sequence). CDR3 amino acids: CASSPPTDRKLEAFF. In DNA, the CDR3 is TGTGCTAGCAGCCCACCAACCGACAGAAAACTAGAAGCTTTCTTT.

This clonotype was counted between two and nine times. V usage is TRBV25-1 and J usage is TRBJ1-6; no definite D call. This CDR3 is 15 amino acids long. V was shortened by 3 bases and J by 6 bases, with 12 bases between the two germline ends. Germline V gives CDR1 MGHDK, CDR2 SYGVNS. In DNA form, the CDR3 reads TGTGCCAGCAGTGATCTTTTCCGCGGTAATTCACCCCTCCACTTT. Protein: CASSDLFRGNSPLHF.

This clonotype was observed many times. The rearrangement joins TRBV2 to TRBJ1-2, with D tentatively TRBD1 (6 bases). Germline-derived CDR1 and CDR2 are SNHLY and FYNNEI. Trimming removed 0 bases at V and 4 bases at J, with 6 bases between. The CDR3 covers 13 residues. In DNA, the CDR3 is TGTGCCAGCAGTGAAGCAGGGGGCTATGGCTACACCTTC. Amino acid sequence: CASSEAGGYGYTF. The variable domain in full, completed from reference TRBV2 and TRBJ1-2, reads EPEVTQTPSHQVTQMGQEVILRCVPISNHLYFYWYRQILGQKVEFLVSFYNNEISEKSEIFDDQFSVERPDGSNFTLKIRSTKLEDSAMYFCASSEAGGYGYTFGSGTRLTVV.

At least ten counts were recorded for this clonotype. V gene TRBV6-1 combines with J gene TRBJ2-5, with D possibly being TRBD2 (6 bases). This CDR3 has 15 amino acids. Trimming removed 2 bases from V and 4 bases from J, with 14 bases in between. CDR1 and CDR2 (germline): MNHNS, SASEGT. CDR3: CASSESRGLRETQYF. The DNA for the CDR3 is TGTGCCAGCAGTGAATCCCGGGGACTTAGAGAGACCCAGTACTTC.

This clonotype was seen repeatedly, ten times or more. The chain couples TRBV11-2 to TRBJ2-1, with D perhaps assigned TRBD1 or TRBD2 (6 bases each). The length of the CDR3 is 15 residues. The germline V gene has CDR1 SGHAT and CDR2 FQNNGV. Trimming took off 1 base at V and 4 bases at J, with 11 bases between the two ends. The CDR3 protein is CASSLGGGPYNEQFF. The CDR3 DNA reads TGTGCCAGCAGCTTAGGAGGGGGGCCTTACAATGAGCAGTTCTTC. The complete variable domain, with remaining parts taken from reference TRBV11-2 and TRBJ2-1, reads EAGVAQSPRYKIIEKRQSVAFWCNPISGHATLYWYQQILGQGPKLLIQFQNNGVVDDSQLPKDRFSAERLKGVDSTLKIQPAKLEDSAVYLCASSLGGGPYNEQFFGPGTRLTVL.

On this clonotype: A single base separates this from a much larger clone, so it may be a read error. The rearrangement uses TRBV5-1 and TRBJ2-1, with D possibly TRBD2 on 6 matching bases. The CDR3 length is 14 residues. Germline V gene sequence: CDR1 SGHRS, CDR2 YFSETQ. Here the CDR3 DNA reads TGCGCCAGCAGCCTGGGGGTGGAGGGCAATGTGCAGTTCTTC. Protein: CASSLGVEGNVQFF.

This clonotype has at least ten counts. V usage is TRBV7-3 and J usage is TRBJ2-1; 7 positions agree with TRBD1. V dropped 5 bases and J dropped 6; count of bases not matched to a gene: 10. CDR3 size: 15 residues. Germline-derived CDR1 and CDR2 are SGHTA and FQGTGA. DNA of the CDR3: TGTGCCAGCAGCGCCACGACTGACAGGGTCAATGAGCAGTTCTTC. This translates into CASSATTDRVNEQFF. The full variable domain, its missing parts supplied by reference TRBV7-3 and TRBJ2-1, is GAGVSQTPSNKVTEKGKYVELRCDPISGHTALYWYRQSLGQGPEFLIYFQGTGAADDSGLPNDRFFAVRPEGSVSTLKIQRTERGDSAVYLCASSATTDRVNEQFFGPGTRLTVL.

This clonotype was detected ten times or more. The chain employs TRBV5-8 and TRBJ2-2; D is perhaps TRBD1 (7 bases). CDR1 and CDR2 (germline): SGHTS, YDEGEE. V was shortened by 1 base and J by 5 bases, with 9 bases between the two germline ends. This CDR3 has 14 residues. The CDR3 DNA follows: TGTGCCAGCAGCTTGCAGGGGGGAACCGGGGAGCTGTTTTTT. Protein product: CASSLQGGTGELFF.

There are a few counts of this clonotype. This may be a read error, as it is one base from a much larger clone. Likely a read error: the CDR3 ends without its conserved phenylalanine or tryptophan. The chain has TRBV12-3 or TRBV12-4 and TRBJ2-7; D remains unclear. This CDR3 region has 14 residues. V gave up 5 bases and J gave up 2 bases, with 13 bases separating them. CDR3 region: CASSRNRPTYEQYI. In DNA, the CDR3 is TGTGCCAGCAGTAGGAATAGACCTACCTACGAGCAGTACATC.

This clonotype was seen ten or more times. This chain uses TRBV5-1 with TRBJ2-3; 9 bases map to TRBD1. V was pared by 7 bases and J by 4 bases, with 7 bases of the junction left unmatched. The CDR3 is made up of 14 amino acids. In germline, CDR1 is SGHRS, CDR2 YFSETQ. CDR3 sequence: CASGTGGAADTQYF. The CDR3, as DNA: TGCGCCAGCGGTACAGGGGGCGCAGCAGATACGCAGTATTTT. Looking up the rest from reference TRBV5-1 and TRBJ2-3 gives the full variable domain: KAGVTQTPRYLIKTRGQQVTLSCSPISGHRSVSWYQQTPGQGLQFLFEYFSETQRNKGNFPGRFSGRQFSNSRSEMNVSTLELGDSALYLCASGTGGAADTQYFGPGTRLTVL.

This clonotype has a handful of counts. The chain carries TRBV6-2 or TRBV6-3 and TRBJ2-5; 8 bases are a match to TRBD1. J gave up 3 bases and V 6 bases, and 12 bases lay outside the gene matches. CDR1 MNHEY and CDR2 SVGEGT come from the germline V gene. CDR3 length: 16 amino acids. CDR3: CASSRRTGLPKETQYF. CDR3 nucleotide sequence: TGTGCCAGCAGCCGTCGGACAGGGCTTCCAAAAGAGACCCAGTACTTC.

This clonotype showed up many times. CDR3 DNA sequence: TGTGCCAGCAGTCCCCTTGGTAGGGGCCCCTACAATGAGCAGTTCTTC. This encodes CASSPLGRGPYNEQFF. The rearrangement uses TRBV28 and TRBJ2-1; D may be TRBD1 (5 bases). CDR3 length: 16 amino acids. Germline V gene lookup returns CDR1 MDHEN and CDR2 SYDVKM. Trimming took 5 bases from V and 2 from J, leaving 16 bases between them.

This clonotype appeared many times. The chain is built from TRBV5-5 and TRBJ1-5; D gene unclear. With 2 bases removed from V and 0 bases from J, the gap between germline ends came to 6 bases. The length of the CDR3 is 14 residues. CDR1 is SGHKS and CDR2 is YYEKEE in the germline V gene (reference sequence). This CDR3 is CASSFDISNQPQHF. The CDR3 nucleotides read TGTGCCAGCAGCTTCGACATTAGCAATCAGCCCCAGCATTTT.

This chain uses TRBV30 with TRBJ2-1; tentatively, D is TRBD1 or TRBD2 (5 bases each). V was clipped by 2 bases and J by 5 bases, with 10 bases between them. The germline gives CDR1 GTSNPN, CDR2 SVGIG (reference sequence). The CDR3 is made up of 13 amino acids. CDR3 region: CAWSWGSDNEQFF. The CDR3 DNA reads as TGTGCCTGGAGTTGGGGGTCTGACAATGAGCAGTTCTTC.

Points on this clonotype: A much more abundant neighbour one base away suggests this may be a read error. J is TRBJ2-5 and V is TRBV6-6; a possible D gene is TRBD2 (6 bases). The CDR3 is made up of 15 amino acids. Per the germline V gene, CDR1 is MNHNY and CDR2 is SVGAGI (reference sequence). Trimming removed 2 bases from V and 5 bases from J, with 15 bases in between. The CDR3 coding sequence is TGTGCCAGCAGTTACGTGGAAGCGGGTGGGGAGACCCAGTACTTC. It translates to CASSYVEAGGETQYF.

This clonotype was picked up many times. V gene TRBV7-8 combines with J gene TRBJ2-7; D is unclear. The V gene's germline CDR1 is SGHVS and CDR2 FQNEAQ. Trimming removed 2 bases at V and 0 bases at J, with 8 bases between. There are 14 residues in the CDR3. CDR3 loop: CASSLRSSSYEQYF. CDR3 DNA sequence: TGTGCCAGCAGCTTACGTTCGTCCTCCTACGAGCAGTACTTC.

This clonotype was seen at least ten times. The rearrangement joins TRBV6-5 to TRBJ1-5; tentative D call: TRBD1 (5 bases). Germline V gene lookup returns CDR1 MNHEY and CDR2 SVGAGI. CDR3 size: 13 residues. V lost 5 bases and J lost 7, with 12 bases in between. The CDR3 DNA follows: TGTGCCAGCAGTGGGACCTGGCGGCAGCCCCAGCATTTT. Its translation: CASSGTWRQPQHF.

At least ten counts were recorded for this clonotype. The chain employs TRBV5-1 and TRBJ1-3; D is uncertain. The V and J ends lost 5 bases and 2 bases respectively, with 11 bases between them. CDR1 and CDR2 from the germline V gene are SGHRS and YFSETQ. This CDR3 has 14 amino acids. The CDR3 bases are TGCGCCAGCAGTTTGACGTTGACTGGAAACACCATATATTTT. Protein sequence: CASSLTLTGNTIYF. The variable domain in full, completed from reference TRBV5-1 and TRBJ1-3, reads KAGVTQTPRYLIKTRGQQVTLSCSPISGHRSVSWYQQTPGQGLQFLFEYFSETQRNKGNFPGRFSGRQFSNSRSEMNVSTLELGDSALYLCASSLTLTGNTIYFGEGSWLTVV.

There are many counts of this clonotype. This sequence joins TRBV29-1 and TRBJ2-1, with TRBD2 matching over 7 bases. The germline CDR1 and CDR2 sequences are SQVTM and ANQGSEA. J lost 1 base, V lost 3 bases, and 0 bases had no gene match. The CDR3 loop spans 13 amino acids. This CDR3 is CSVDGGSYNEQFF. The CDR3 DNA reads as TGCAGCGTTGACGGGGGGTCCTACAATGAGCAGTTCTTC.

About this clonotype: A much more abundant neighbour one base away suggests this may be a read error. The J gene is TRBJ2-1, the V gene TRBV12-3 or TRBV12-4; D is uncertain. The CDR3 sequence is 14 residues long. Trimming took off 5 bases at V and 5 bases at J, with 13 bases between the two ends. The CDR3 sequence is CASSGVNRDNEQFF. DNA of the CDR3: TGTGCCAGCAGTGGAGTCAACCGGGACAATGAGCAGTTCTTC.

The chain uses TRBV7-3 and TRBJ2-7; tentative D call: TRBD2 (5 bases). This CDR3 region has 15 residues. The germline V gene has CDR1 SGHTA and CDR2 FQGTGA. Trimming took 2 bases from V and 2 from J, leaving 13 bases between them. CDR3 sequence (DNA): TGTGCCAGCAGCTTAGGTGCGGGTGGAACCTACGAGCAGTACTTC. Translated, it gives CASSLGAGGTYEQYF.

This clonotype occurred many times. This rearrangement joins TRBV7-2 to TRBJ2-5, with 8 bases lining up with TRBD2. V dropped 4 bases and J dropped 5; count of bases not matched to a gene: 9. The CDR3 consists of 15 residues. Germline assignment: CDR1 SGHTA and CDR2 FQGNSA. This chain's CDR3 is CASSSAREVGETQYF. The CDR3 DNA is TGTGCCAGCAGCTCGGCGCGGGAGGTCGGGGAGACCCAGTACTTC.

Concerning this clonotype itself: Being one base from a much bigger clone, this may be a read error. The V gene is TRBV29-1, the J gene TRBJ2-5; D gene ambiguous. This CDR3 has 12 amino acids. Trimming left V 4 bases short and J 2 bases short, with 8 bases between. Germline CDR1 and CDR2: SQVTM and ANQGSEA. CDR3 sequence reads: CSVGISQETQYF. CDR3 DNA: TGCAGCGTTGGGATTTCTCAAGAGACCCAGTACTTC.